The rows below give T cell receptor beta chains drawn from one sample of a study of blood T cell repertoires in COVID-19. Clones were sequenced by immunoSEQ multiplex PCR, and TCRdb holds only the in-frame ones, with some missing. The table has 300,000 to 400,000 clones, over 75% seen once. What was sequenced was PBMCs or T cells enriched from blood (not recorded which). The receptors here all came from a man younger than 45 who had recovered from COVID-19. The CDR3 runs from the conserved cysteine through the conserved F or W. The D gene is left open where the match is weak. Not all rows give a size; the values are once, few, many and, for expanded clones, a class.

j_call d_call v_call clone_size cdr3_aa cdr3_nt
TRBJ1-5 - TRBV2 once CASSEALPGLSNQPQHF TGTGCCAGCAGTGAAGCGCTTCCAGGGTTAAGCAATCAGCCCCAGCATTTT
TRBJ2-2 - TRBV19 - CASSILVTMETGELFF TGTGCCAGTAGTATTTTGGTCACGATGGAGACCGGGGAGCTGTTTTTT
TRBJ1-6 TRBD1 TRBV19 few CASSIGAGGGWNSPLHF TGTGCCAGTAGTATCGGGGCAGGGGGAGGATGGAATTCACCCCTCCACTTT
TRBJ2-7 - TRBV5-1 - CASSLTGEQYF TGCGCCAGCAGCTTAACGGGCGAGCAGTACTTC
TRBJ1-2 TRBD1 TRBV19 - CASSGGGQGAYGYTF TGTGCCAGTAGTGGAGGAGGACAGGGGGCCTATGGCTACACCTTC
TRBJ2-3 - TRBV19 - CASRGDSSVGTQYF TGTGCCAGTAGAGGGGACTCCAGCGTGGGTACGCAGTATTTT
TRBJ1-1 - TRBV6-5 - CASSYSKGVRTEAFF TGTGCCAGCAGTTACTCGAAAGGAGTAAGGACTGAAGCTTTCTTT
TRBJ2-1 TRBD2 TRBV2 - CASIPGGGAGEQFF TGTGCCAGCATTCCCGGCGGGGGGGCCGGTGAGCAGTTCTTC
TRBJ1-6 - TRBV7-9 many CASSPDNFNSPLHF TGTGCCAGCAGTCCGGACAACTTTAATTCACCCCTCCACTTT
TRBJ2-7 - TRBV6-5 - CASTTTAYEQYF TGTGCCAGCACCACGACAGCCTACGAGCAGTACTTC
TRBJ2-7 - TRBV21-1 many CASSKGGDYEQYF TGTGCCAGCAGCAAAGGGGGCGACTACGAGCAGTACTTC
TRBJ2-1 - TRBV5-1 - CASSLRLKGANEQFF TGCGCCAGCAGCTTGCGGTTAAAGGGAGCCAATGAGCAGTTCTTC
TRBJ1-2 - TRBV2 - CASSPSPVRSYTF TGTGCCAGCAGCCCAAGTCCGGTGAGGAGCTACACCTTC
TRBJ2-1 - TRBV30 - CACRLASYNEQFF TGTGCCTGCAGACTTGCTTCCTACAATGAGCAGTTCTTC
TRBJ1-5 TRBD1 TRBV19 once CASSIRGSVNGNQPQHF TGTGCCAGTAGTATCAGGGGGTCAGTCAACGGCAATCAGCCCCAGCATTTT
TRBJ2-5 - TRBV12-3/TRBV12-4 - CASRQGGVETQYF TGTGCCAGCAGGCAGGGCGGAGTGGAGACCCAGTACTTC
TRBJ2-2 TRBD1 TRBV19 - CASSIVGTGLTGELFF TGTGCCAGTAGTATAGTGGGGACAGGTTTAACCGGGGAGCTGTTTTTT
TRBJ2-7 - TRBV9 - CASSVVPQAHEQYF TGTGCCAGCAGCGTAGTGCCCCAGGCCCACGAGCAGTACTTC
TRBJ2-5 TRBD1 TRBV10-3 - CAIRPGQGEETQYF TGTGCCATCAGACCGGGACAGGGGGAAGAGACCCAGTACTTC
TRBJ1-4 - TRBV28 - CASSTGSLATNEKLFF TGTGCCAGCTCTACAGGGTCCTTGGCAACTAATGAAAAACTGTTTTTT
TRBJ2-1 TRBD2 TRBV6-5 - CASTFGSGGHNEQFF TGTGCCAGCACCTTTGGGAGCGGGGGACACAATGAGCAGTTCTTC
TRBJ2-7 - TRBV30 - CAWSVFGRWGNEQYF TGTGCCTGGAGTGTATTCGGACGGTGGGGCAACGAGCAGTACTTC